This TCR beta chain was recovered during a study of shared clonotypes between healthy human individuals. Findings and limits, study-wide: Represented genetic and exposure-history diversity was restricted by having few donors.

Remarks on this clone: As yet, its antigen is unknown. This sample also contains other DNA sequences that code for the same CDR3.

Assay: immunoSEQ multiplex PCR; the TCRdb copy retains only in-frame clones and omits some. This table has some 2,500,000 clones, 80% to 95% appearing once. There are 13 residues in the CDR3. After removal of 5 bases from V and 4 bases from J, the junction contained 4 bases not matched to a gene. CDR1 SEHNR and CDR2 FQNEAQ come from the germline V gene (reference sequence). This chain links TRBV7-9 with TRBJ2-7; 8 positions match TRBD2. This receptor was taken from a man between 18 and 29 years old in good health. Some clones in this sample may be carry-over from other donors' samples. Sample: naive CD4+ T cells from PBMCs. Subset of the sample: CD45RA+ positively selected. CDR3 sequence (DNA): TGTGCCAGCAGCCGAGGGACTAGTTACGAGCAGTACTTC. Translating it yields CASSRGTSYEQYF.